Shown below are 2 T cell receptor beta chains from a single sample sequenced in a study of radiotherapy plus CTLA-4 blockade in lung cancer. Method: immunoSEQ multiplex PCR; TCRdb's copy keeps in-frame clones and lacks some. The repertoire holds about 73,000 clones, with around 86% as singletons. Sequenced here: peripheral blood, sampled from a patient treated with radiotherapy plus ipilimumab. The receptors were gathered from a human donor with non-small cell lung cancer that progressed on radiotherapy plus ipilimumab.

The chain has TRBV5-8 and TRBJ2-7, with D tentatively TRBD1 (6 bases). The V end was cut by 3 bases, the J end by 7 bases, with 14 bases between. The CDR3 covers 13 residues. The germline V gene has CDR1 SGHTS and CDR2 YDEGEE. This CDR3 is CASSSRWGLEQYV. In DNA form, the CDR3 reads TGTGCCAGCAGCTCGCGGTGGGGGCTTGAGCAGTACGTC.

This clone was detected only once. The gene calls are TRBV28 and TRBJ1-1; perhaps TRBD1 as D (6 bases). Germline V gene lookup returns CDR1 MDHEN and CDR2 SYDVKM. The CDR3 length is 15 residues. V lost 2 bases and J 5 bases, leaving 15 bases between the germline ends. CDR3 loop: CASSLQAGAFTEAFF. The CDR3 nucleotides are TGTGCCAGCAGTTTACAGGCAGGGGCCTTTACTGAAGCTTTCTTT.